One sample yielded the 12 T cell receptor beta chains listed below, sequenced in a study of T cells after posttransplantation cyclophosphamide. Method: immunoSEQ multiplex PCR; TCRdb's copy keeps in-frame clones and lacks some. Of roughly 4,600 clones in the sample, approximately 72% were seen once. Cyclophosphamide on days +3 and +4 followed busulfan-fludarabine conditioning and a marrow graft. Source: PBMCs, taken 362 days after allogeneic stem cell transplant with posttransplant cyclophosphamide. Receptors originate from a male patient over 55 who received an allogeneic stem cell transplant from an unrelated donor, was CMV-positive, and had acute GVHD only. Some of these T cells may belong to the graft donor.

This clone was found a few times. The gene calls are TRBV5-6 and TRBJ2-7; possibly TRBD1 for D (6 bases). Trimming took off 1 base at V and 5 bases at J, with 13 bases between the two ends. The CDR3 runs to 14 residues. The V gene's germline CDR1 is SGHDT and CDR2 YYEEEE. The CDR3 DNA reads as TGTGCCAGCAGCTTGACTGGGGGCTACAACGAGCAGTACTTC. As protein: CASSLTGGYNEQYF.

The rearrangement uses TRBV7-2 and TRBJ1-1; tentative D call: TRBD1 (5 bases). Germline V gene data show CDR1 as SGHTA and CDR2 as FQGNSA. Between the trimmed V and J ends, which lost 4 bases and 6 bases, there was a span of 9 bases. CDR3 size: 12 residues. Here the CDR3 DNA reads TGTGCCAGCAGCTCAGGGTTTCCTGAAGCTTTCTTT. Translation gives CASSSGFPEAFF.

The chain joins TRBV4-1 to TRBJ1-3; D is possibly TRBD1 (6 bases). The CDR3 runs 15 residues. Germline V gene lookup returns CDR1 MGHRA and CDR2 YSYEKL. The V and J ends lost 2 bases and 4 bases respectively, with 12 bases between them. CDR3 nucleotides: TGCGCCAGCAGCCAACCAGGGGAACCCGGAAACACCATATATTTT. Translating it yields CASSQPGEPGNTIYF.

In its sample, this clone was seen a few times. The V and J genes are TRBV9 and TRBJ1-1, with TRBD1 identical over 12 bases. Germline CDR1 is SGDLS and CDR2 is YYNGEE. CDR3 length equals 13 residues. The trim removed 4 bases at V and 11 bases at J, leaving 6 bases unmatched. The CDR3 DNA is TGTGCCAGCAGCCCGGGACAGGGGGCGGCGGCTTTCTTT. It specifies CASSPGQGAAAFF.

The chain is built from TRBV27 and TRBJ2-3; D may be TRBD1 (5 bases). The V and J ends lost 6 bases and 2 bases respectively, with 9 bases between them. The CDR3 is 13 residues long. The germline V gene has CDR1 MNHEY and CDR2 SMNVEV (reference sequence). The CDR3 bases are TGTGCCAGCAGCTCGGACACCACAGATACGCAGTATTTT. Encoded protein: CASSSDTTDTQYF.

This clone was recorded only once. The rearrangement joins TRBV4-2 to TRBJ2-5; 10 bases map to TRBD2. Per germline, CDR1 LGHNA and CDR2 YNFKEQ. This CDR3 has 20 residues. With 0 bases clipped from V and 5 bases from J, the junction kept 18 bases outside the gene matches. This CDR3 is CASSQDTGGERGGPRETQYF. CDR3 bases: TGTGCCAGCAGCCAAGATACGGGCGGTGAGCGGGGGGGCCCTCGGGAGACCCAGTACTTC.

The rearrangement uses TRBV6-6 and TRBJ2-1, with 8 bases identical to TRBD2. Per the germline V gene, CDR1 is MNHNY and CDR2 is SVGAGI (reference sequence). The V and J ends lost 10 bases and 3 bases, in that order; junction bases with no gene match: 5. The length of the CDR3 is 13 residues. The CDR3 DNA sequence: TGTGCCACACTGGCGGGGGGCTACAATGAGCAGTTCTTC. It codes for CATLAGGYNEQFF.

The chain combines TRBV30 with TRBJ1-1, with 10 nucleotides matching TRBD1. With 2 bases clipped from V and 9 bases from J, the junction kept 12 bases outside the gene matches. Looked up from germline, CDR1 is GTSNPN and CDR2 is SVGIG (reference sequence). This CDR3 region has 15 residues. The CDR3 nucleotides are TGTGCCTGGAGTACCGGGACAGGGGTCGGGCTGAAAGCTTTCTTT. Its protein product is CAWSTGTGVGLKAFF.

This clone was observed a handful of times. The same CDR3 can be traced to other DNA sequences in this sample. The genes are TRBV18 and TRBJ2-7; 7 bases are shared with TRBD1. CDR3 length equals 15 residues. V was pared by 3 bases and J by 0 bases, with 5 bases of the junction left unmatched. CDR1 is KGHSH and CDR2 is LQKENI in the germline V gene. The CDR3 spells CASSPGQLSSYEQYF. The CDR3 region has the DNA TGTGCCAGCTCACCGGGACAGCTTAGCTCCTACGAGCAGTACTTC.

This chain joins TRBV23-1 and TRBJ1-1; D ambiguous. Being an ORF, TRBV23-1 has a function that is uncertain. V lost 11 bases and J lost 0, with 16 bases in between. CDR3 length equals 14 residues. The CDR3 nucleotides are TGCGCCGTGAATTCTAGTGCCATGAACACTGAAGCTTTCTTT. Its translation is CAVNSSAMNTEAFF.

V and J are TRBV11-2 and TRBJ2-3; no definite D call. V was cut by 2 bases and J by 3 bases, with 6 bases left in between. The CDR3 contains 13 residues. Germline assignment: CDR1 SGHAT and CDR2 FQNNGV. The CDR3 bases are TGTGCCAGCAGCTTATACGCGACAGATACGCAGTATTTT. Translated, it gives CASSLYATDTQYF.

V gene TRBV7-9 combines with J gene TRBJ2-5, with TRBD1 matching 7 bases. Unmatched junction bases numbered 0, after V lost 0 bases and J lost 2 bases. Germline V lookup: CDR1 SEHNR, CDR2 FQNEAQ (reference sequence). This CDR3 region has 14 residues. The CDR3 reads CASSLARGQETQYF. The CDR3 DNA is TGTGCCAGCAGCTTAGCCAGGGGGCAAGAGACCCAGTACTTC.